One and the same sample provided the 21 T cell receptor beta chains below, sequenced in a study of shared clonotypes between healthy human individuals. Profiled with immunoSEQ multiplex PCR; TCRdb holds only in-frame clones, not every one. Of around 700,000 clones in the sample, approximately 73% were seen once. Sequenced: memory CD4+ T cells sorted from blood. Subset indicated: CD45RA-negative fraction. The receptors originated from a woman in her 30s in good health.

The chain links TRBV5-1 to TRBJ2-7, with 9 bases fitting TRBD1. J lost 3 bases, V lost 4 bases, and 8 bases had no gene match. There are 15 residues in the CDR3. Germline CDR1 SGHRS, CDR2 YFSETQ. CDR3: CASSDRTGAVYEQYF. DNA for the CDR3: TGCGCCAGCAGCGATCGGACAGGGGCAGTCTACGAGCAGTACTTC.

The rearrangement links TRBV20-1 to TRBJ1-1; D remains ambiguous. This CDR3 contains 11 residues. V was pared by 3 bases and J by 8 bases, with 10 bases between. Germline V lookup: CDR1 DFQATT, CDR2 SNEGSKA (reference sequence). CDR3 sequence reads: CSASQPQEAFF. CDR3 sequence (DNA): TGCAGTGCTAGCCAGCCGCAGGAAGCTTTCTTT.

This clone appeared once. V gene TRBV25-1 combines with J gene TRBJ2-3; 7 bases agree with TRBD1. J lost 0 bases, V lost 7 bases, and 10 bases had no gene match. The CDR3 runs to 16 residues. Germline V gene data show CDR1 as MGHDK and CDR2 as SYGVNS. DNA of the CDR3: TGTGCCAGCACCGATGGTAGGGACAGTAGCACAGATACGCAGTATTTT. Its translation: CASTDGRDSSTDTQYF.

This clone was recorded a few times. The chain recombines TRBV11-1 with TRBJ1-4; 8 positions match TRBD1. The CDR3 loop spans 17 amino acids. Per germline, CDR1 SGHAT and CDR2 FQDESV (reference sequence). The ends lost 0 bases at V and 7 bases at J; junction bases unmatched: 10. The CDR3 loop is CASSLAGTGSPSEKLFF. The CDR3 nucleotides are TGTGCCAGCAGCTTAGCCGGGACAGGCTCACCGAGTGAAAAACTGTTTTTT.

This CDR3 is CASTSGPAYEQYF. In nucleotides, the CDR3 is TGTGCCAGTACCAGCGGTCCGGCCTACGAGCAGTACTTC. The chain couples TRBV2 to TRBJ2-7, with a possible D match to TRBD2 (5 bases). This CDR3 has 13 amino acids. CDR1 and CDR2 from the germline V gene are SNHLY and FYNNEI. V gave up 9 bases and J gave up 2 bases, with 14 bases separating them.

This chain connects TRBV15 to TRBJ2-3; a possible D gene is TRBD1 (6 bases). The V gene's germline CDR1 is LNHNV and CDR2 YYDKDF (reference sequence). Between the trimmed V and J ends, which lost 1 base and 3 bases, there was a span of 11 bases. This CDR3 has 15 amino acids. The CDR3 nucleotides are TGTGCCACCAGCAGAGCACAGGGTGTGACAGATACGCAGTATTTT. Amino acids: CATSRAQGVTDTQYF.

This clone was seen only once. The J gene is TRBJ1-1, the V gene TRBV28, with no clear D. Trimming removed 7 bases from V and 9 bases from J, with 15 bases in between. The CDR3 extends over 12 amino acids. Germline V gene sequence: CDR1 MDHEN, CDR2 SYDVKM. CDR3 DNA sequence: TGTGCCAGCACCCCATCGTCCCGGAAAGCTTTCTTT. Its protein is CASTPSSRKAFF.

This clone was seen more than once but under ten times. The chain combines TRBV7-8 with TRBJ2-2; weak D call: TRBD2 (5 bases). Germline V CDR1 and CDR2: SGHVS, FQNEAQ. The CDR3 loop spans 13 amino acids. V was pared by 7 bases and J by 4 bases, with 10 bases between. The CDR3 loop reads CASNPSTTGELFF. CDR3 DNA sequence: TGTGCCAGCAACCCTAGCACCACCGGGGAGCTGTTTTTT. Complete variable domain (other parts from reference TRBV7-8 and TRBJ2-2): GAGVSQSPRYKVAKRGQDVALRCDPISGHVSLFWYQQALGQGPEFLTYFQNEAQLDKSGLPSDRFFAERPEGSVSTLKIQRTQQEDSAVYLCASNPSTTGELFFGEGSRLTVL.

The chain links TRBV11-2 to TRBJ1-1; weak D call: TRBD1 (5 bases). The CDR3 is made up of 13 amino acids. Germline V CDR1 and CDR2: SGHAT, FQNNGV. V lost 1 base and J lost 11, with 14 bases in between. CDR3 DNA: TGTGCCAGCAGCTTAGGGACCCAAGGGGTTGCTTTCTTT. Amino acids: CASSLGTQGVAFF.

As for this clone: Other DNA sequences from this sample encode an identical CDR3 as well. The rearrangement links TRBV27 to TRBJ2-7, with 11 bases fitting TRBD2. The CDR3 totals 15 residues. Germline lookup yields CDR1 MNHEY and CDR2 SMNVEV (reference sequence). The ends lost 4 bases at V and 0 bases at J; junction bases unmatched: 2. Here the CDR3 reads CASSSLAGASYEQYF. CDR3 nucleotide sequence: TGTGCCAGCAGTTCACTAGCGGGGGCCTCCTACGAGCAGTACTTC.

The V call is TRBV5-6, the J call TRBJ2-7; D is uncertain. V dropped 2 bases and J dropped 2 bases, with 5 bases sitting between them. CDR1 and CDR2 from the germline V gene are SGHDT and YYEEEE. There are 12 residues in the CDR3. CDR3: CASSFATYEQYF. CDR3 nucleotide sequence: TGTGCCAGCAGCTTCGCTACCTACGAGCAGTACTTC.

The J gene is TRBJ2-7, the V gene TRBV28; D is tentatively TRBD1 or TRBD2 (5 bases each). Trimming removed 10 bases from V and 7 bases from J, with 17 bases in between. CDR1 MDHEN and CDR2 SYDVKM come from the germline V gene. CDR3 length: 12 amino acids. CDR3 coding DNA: TGTGCCACCACCGGGACCTCTAGGGAGCAGTACTTC. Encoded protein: CATTGTSREQYF.

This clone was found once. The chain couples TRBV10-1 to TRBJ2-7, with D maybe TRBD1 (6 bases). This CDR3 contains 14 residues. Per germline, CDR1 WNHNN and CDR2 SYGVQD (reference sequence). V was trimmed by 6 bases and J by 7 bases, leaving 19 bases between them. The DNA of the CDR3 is TGCGCCAGCAGCCCAGGGGCAACCGTGGGAGAGCAGTACTTC. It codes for CASSPGATVGEQYF.

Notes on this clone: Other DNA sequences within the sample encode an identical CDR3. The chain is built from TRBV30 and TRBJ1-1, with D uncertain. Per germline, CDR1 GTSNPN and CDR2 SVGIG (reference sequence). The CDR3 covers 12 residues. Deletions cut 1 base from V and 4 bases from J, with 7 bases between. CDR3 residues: CAWSGVGTEAFF. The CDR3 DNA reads TGTGCCTGGAGTGGAGTCGGCACTGAAGCTTTCTTT.

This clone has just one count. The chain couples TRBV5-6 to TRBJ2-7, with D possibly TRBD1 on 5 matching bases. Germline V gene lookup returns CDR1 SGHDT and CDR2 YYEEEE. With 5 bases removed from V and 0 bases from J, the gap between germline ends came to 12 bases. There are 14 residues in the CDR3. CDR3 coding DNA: TGTGCCAGCAGTAAAGGGGTTCCCTCCTACGAGCAGTACTTC. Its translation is CASSKGVPSYEQYF.

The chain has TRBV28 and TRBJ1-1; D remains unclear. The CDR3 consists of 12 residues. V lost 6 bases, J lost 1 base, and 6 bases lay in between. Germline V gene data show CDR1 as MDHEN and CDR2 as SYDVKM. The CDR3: CASSYTNTEAFF. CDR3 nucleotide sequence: TGTGCCAGCAGCTATACGAACACTGAAGCTTTCTTT.

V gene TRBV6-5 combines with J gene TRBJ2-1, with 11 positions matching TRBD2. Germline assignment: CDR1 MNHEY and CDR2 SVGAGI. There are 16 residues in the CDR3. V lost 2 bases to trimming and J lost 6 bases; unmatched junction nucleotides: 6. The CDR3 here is CASSYNSGREPNEQFF. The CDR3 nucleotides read TGTGCCAGCAGTTACAATAGCGGGAGGGAACCCAATGAGCAGTTCTTC.

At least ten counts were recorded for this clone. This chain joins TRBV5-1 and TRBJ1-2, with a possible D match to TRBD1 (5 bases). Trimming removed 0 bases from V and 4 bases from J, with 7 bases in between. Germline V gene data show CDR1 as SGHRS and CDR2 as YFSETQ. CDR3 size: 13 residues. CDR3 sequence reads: CASSLAGPYGYTF. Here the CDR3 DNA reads TGCGCCAGCAGCTTGGCAGGGCCCTATGGCTACACCTTC. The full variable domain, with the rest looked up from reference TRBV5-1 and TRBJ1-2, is KAGVTQTPRYLIKTRGQQVTLSCSPISGHRSVSWYQQTPGQGLQFLFEYFSETQRNKGNFPGRFSGRQFSNSRSEMNVSTLELGDSALYLCASSLAGPYGYTFGSGTRLTVV.

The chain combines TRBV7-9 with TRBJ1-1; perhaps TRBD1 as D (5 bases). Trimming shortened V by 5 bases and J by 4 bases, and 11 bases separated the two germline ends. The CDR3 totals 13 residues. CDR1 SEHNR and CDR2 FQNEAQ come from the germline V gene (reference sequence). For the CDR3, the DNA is TGTGCCAGCAGCCAGGAGGGGAGCACTGAAGCTTTCTTT. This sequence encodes CASSQEGSTEAFF. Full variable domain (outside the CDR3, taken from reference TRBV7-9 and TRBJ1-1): DTGVSQNPRHKITKRGQNVTFRCDPISEHNRLYWYRQTLGQGPEFLTYFQNEAQLEKSRLLSDRFSAERPKGSFSTLEIQRTEQGDSAMYLCASSQEGSTEAFFGQGTRLTVV.

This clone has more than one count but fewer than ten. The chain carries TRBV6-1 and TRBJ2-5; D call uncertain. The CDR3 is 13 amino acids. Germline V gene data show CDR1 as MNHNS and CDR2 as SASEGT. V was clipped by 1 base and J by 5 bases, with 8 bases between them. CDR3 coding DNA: TGTGCCAGCAGTGAAGAGGTTGAGGAGACCCAGTACTTC. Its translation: CASSEEVEETQYF.

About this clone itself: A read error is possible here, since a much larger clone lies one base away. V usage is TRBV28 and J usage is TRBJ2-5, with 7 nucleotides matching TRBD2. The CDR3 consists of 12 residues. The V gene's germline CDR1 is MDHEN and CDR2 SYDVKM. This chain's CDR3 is CASSLYARETNF. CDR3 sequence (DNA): TGTGCCAGCAGTCTCTATGCGCGGGAGACGAACTTC.